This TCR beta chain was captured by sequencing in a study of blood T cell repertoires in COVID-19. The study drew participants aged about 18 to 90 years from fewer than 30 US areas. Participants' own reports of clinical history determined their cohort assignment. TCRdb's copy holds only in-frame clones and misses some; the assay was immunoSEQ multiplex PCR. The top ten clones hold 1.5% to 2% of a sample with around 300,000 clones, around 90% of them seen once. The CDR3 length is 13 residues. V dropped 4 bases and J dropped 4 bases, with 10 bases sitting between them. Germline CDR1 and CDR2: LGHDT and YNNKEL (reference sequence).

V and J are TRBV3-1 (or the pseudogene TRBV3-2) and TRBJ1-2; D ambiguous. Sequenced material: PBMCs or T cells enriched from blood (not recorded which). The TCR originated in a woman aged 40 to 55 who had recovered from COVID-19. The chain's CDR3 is CASSLPAGYGYTF. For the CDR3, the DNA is TGTGCCAGCAGCCTCCCAGCGGGCTATGGCTACACCTTC.